Listed here are 31 T cell receptor beta chains from one sample, sequenced in a study of CD8 T cells in Susac syndrome. Random-hexamer reverse transcription was applied to about 0.5 to 1 ug RNA. TCRdb fed the immunoSEQ multiplex PCR reads into MiXCR, producing one record per CDR3 protein. This sample has about 200,000 distinct CDR3 sequences, with roughly nine tenths found just once. The sample taken for sequencing was CD4+ T cells from PBMCs. These receptors were obtained from a human donor with Susac syndrome.

This clonotype has just a few counts. J is TRBJ2-6 and V is TRBV9; D is undetermined. CDR1 SGDLS and CDR2 YYNGEE come from the germline V gene. Trimming removed 3 bases from V and 0 bases from J, with 1 base in between. The CDR3 totals 13 residues. The CDR3, as DNA: TGTGCCAGCAGCGACTCTGGGGCCAACGTCCTGACTTTC. Translating gives CASSDSGANVLTF. The full variable domain, rest sourced from reference TRBV9 and TRBJ2-6, is DSGVTQTPKHLITATGQRVTLRCSPRSGDLSVYWYQQSLDQGLQFLIQYYNGEERAKGNILERFSAQQFPDLHSELNLSSLELGDSALYFCASSDSGANVLTFGAGSRLTVL.

J is TRBJ2-3 and V is TRBV18; D call uncertain. Germline CDR1 and CDR2: KGHSH and LQKENI. The V end was cut by 8 bases, the J end by 0 bases, with 9 bases between. This CDR3 comprises 13 residues. The CDR3 loop reads CASQITSTDTQYF. For the CDR3, the DNA is TGTGCCAGCCAAATTACTAGCACAGATACGCAGTATTTT.

The chain employs TRBV6-5 and TRBJ2-7; TRBD2 is a possible D gene (6 bases). Trimming pared 2 bases from V and 6 bases from J, leaving 8 bases between. The germline V gene encodes CDR1 MNHEY and CDR2 SVGAGI. The CDR3 is 12 amino acids. As DNA, the CDR3 is TGTGCCAGCAGTTACCCGGAGGGCGAGCAGTACTTC. This sequence encodes CASSYPEGEQYF.

The rearrangement uses TRBV24-1 and TRBJ1-5, with D hard to call. Germline loops: CDR1 KGHDR, CDR2 SFDVKD. V lost 2 bases to trimming and J lost 4 bases, with 8 bases between them. The CDR3 totals 14 residues. In DNA form, the CDR3 reads TGTGCCACCAGTGATTGGGGATCTAATCAGCCCCAGCATTTT. Translating gives CATSDWGSNQPQHF.

This chain links TRBV28 with TRBJ2-5; D call uncertain. The CDR3 loop spans 11 amino acids. Looked up from germline, CDR1 is MDHEN and CDR2 is SYDVKM. Trimming left V 1 base short and J 5 bases short, with 2 bases between. The chain's CDR3 is CASSLYETQYF. CDR3 in DNA: TGTGCCAGCAGTTTATATGAGACCCAGTACTTC.

This rearrangement joins TRBV30 to TRBJ1-4, with no clear D. The germline CDR1 and CDR2 sequences are GTSNPN and SVGIG (reference sequence). The CDR3 has 14 amino acids. Trimming took off 0 bases at V and 7 bases at J, with 12 bases between the two ends. The CDR3: CAWSVGPWGEKLFF. The CDR3 region has the DNA TGTGCCTGGAGTGTCGGCCCCTGGGGTGAAAAACTGTTTTTT.

This chain uses TRBV11-1 with TRBJ2-3, with a possible D match to TRBD1 (5 bases). Germline CDR1 SGHAT, CDR2 FQDESV (reference sequence). Trimming removed 5 bases from V and 0 bases from J, with 18 bases in between. The CDR3 has 17 amino acids. Written as DNA, the CDR3 is TGTGCCAGCAGCCACATGTCAGGGATACTTAGCACAGATACGCAGTATTTT. Translated: CASSHMSGILSTDTQYF.

V usage is TRBV27 and J usage is TRBJ2-7; no reliable D call. The CDR3 has 14 amino acids. V lost 0 bases and J 2 bases, leaving 8 bases between the germline ends. Per germline, CDR1 MNHEY and CDR2 SMNVEV (reference sequence). The CDR3 coding sequence is TGTGCCAGCAGTTTATCGAGACGGACCTACGAGCAGTACTTC. Its translation is CASSLSRRTYEQYF.

The rearrangement uses TRBV15 and TRBJ2-7; possibly TRBD1 for D (5 bases). The CDR3 is 15 amino acids. V was pared by 5 bases and J by 0 bases, with 14 bases between. CDR1 is LNHNV, CDR2 YYDKDF, per germline (reference sequence). The CDR3 reads CATSVEMTDSYEQYF. CDR3 nucleotides: TGTGCCACCAGCGTAGAAATGACAGACTCCTACGAGCAGTACTTC.

J is TRBJ2-2 and V is TRBV19, with a weak D call TRBD1 (5 bases). V dropped 3 bases and J dropped 0 bases, with 8 bases sitting between them. CDR1 is LNHDA, CDR2 SQIVND, per germline (reference sequence). CDR3 length equals 15 residues. The CDR3 here is CASSMKGANTGELFF. The CDR3, as DNA: TGTGCCAGTAGTATGAAAGGGGCGAACACCGGGGAGCTGTTTTTT. The whole variable domain, filled in from reference TRBV19 and TRBJ2-2, reads DGGITQSPKYLFRKEGQNVTLSCEQNLNHDAMYWYRQDPGQGLRLIYYSQIVNDFQKGDIAEGYSVSREKKESFPLTVTSAQKNPTAFYLCASSMKGANTGELFFGEGSRLTVL.

CDR3 sequence reads: CASGLVVTGQGAGEQFF. In DNA, the CDR3 is TGTGCTAGTGGTTTGGTTGTGACGGGACAGGGGGCGGGTGAGCAGTTCTTC. The rearrangement joins TRBV12-5 to TRBJ2-1, with 12 bases identical to TRBD1. The germline V gene has CDR1 LGHNT and CDR2 FRNRAP. V lost 0 bases to trimming and J lost 9 bases; unmatched junction nucleotides: 9. The CDR3 extends over 17 amino acids.

The rearrangement uses TRBV5-4 and TRBJ2-1; TRBD1 matches 8 bases. V lost 0 bases to trimming and J lost 6 bases; unmatched junction nucleotides: 5. Looked up from germline, CDR1 is SGHNT and CDR2 is YYREEE (reference sequence). The CDR3 spans 15 residues. The CDR3 DNA reads TGTGCCAGCAGCTTGGGCGGACAGGGTCCCAATGAGCAGTTCTTC. This codes for CASSLGGQGPNEQFF.

J is TRBJ2-3 and V is TRBV7-3, with a tentative D call TRBD2 (7 bases). The CDR3 is 15 amino acids. Trimming stripped 6 bases from V and 3 bases from J, with 16 bases between. Germline CDR1 is SGHTA and CDR2 is FQGTGA. This CDR3 reads CASRIGGLETDTQYF. In DNA form, the CDR3 reads TGTGCCAGCAGGATCGGGGGGCTCGAAACAGATACGCAGTATTTT.

The chain uses TRBV29-1 and TRBJ2-3, with D perhaps matching TRBD1 or TRBD2 (6 bases each). The length of the CDR3 is 14 residues. Germline V gene sequence: CDR1 SQVTM, CDR2 ANQGSEA. Trimming took 2 bases from V and 7 from J, leaving 16 bases between them. CDR3 DNA sequence: TGCAGCGTTGAAAGGGGGGCCGGTGGGAATACGCAGTATTTT. Protein: CSVERGAGGNTQYF.

The chain has TRBV20-1 and TRBJ1-2; tentative D call: TRBD1 (5 bases). Trimming stripped 3 bases from V and 7 bases from J, with 18 bases between. Germline CDR1 and CDR2: DFQATT and SNEGSKA (reference sequence). This CDR3 region has 14 residues. The CDR3 loop is CSASSTTDLFGYTF. CDR3 in DNA: TGCAGTGCTAGCTCTACGACAGATCTTTTTGGCTACACCTTC.

The CDR3 DNA is TGTGCCAGCAGTTCCCCCCCGGCAGGGGGTGTAAATGAGCAGTTCTTC. Protein product: CASSSPPAGGVNEQFF. This chain links TRBV28 with TRBJ2-1, with 7 bases lining up with TRBD1. The CDR3 runs 16 residues. Germline CDR1 and CDR2: MDHEN and SYDVKM. With V trimmed by 4 bases and J by 7 bases, 13 bases remained unmatched.

The V gene is TRBV28, the J gene TRBJ2-2, with TRBD2 identical over 7 bases. Germline V gene sequence: CDR1 MDHEN, CDR2 SYDVKM. The V and J ends lost 4 bases and 2 bases, in that order; junction bases with no gene match: 4. The CDR3 has 15 amino acids. The CDR3 loop is CASSSGGGNTGELFF. The CDR3 region has the DNA TGTGCCAGCAGTTCGGGGGGTGGAAACACCGGGGAGCTGTTTTTT. Combining the CDR3 with reference TRBV28 and TRBJ2-2 gives the whole variable domain DVKVTQSSRYLVKRTGEKVFLECVQDMDHENMFWYRQDPGLGLRLIYFSYDVKMKEKGDIPEGYSVSREKKERFSLILESASTNQTSMYLCASSSGGGNTGELFFGEGSRLTVL.

The V call is TRBV28, the J call TRBJ2-3; D call uncertain. The CDR3 is 12 residues long. Trimming stripped 6 bases from V and 4 bases from J, with 8 bases between. Germline CDR1 and CDR2: MDHEN and SYDVKM. The CDR3 bases are TGTGCCAGCAGCCGGATACCAGATACGCAGTATTTT. As protein: CASSRIPDTQYF.

This clonotype is a singleton in its sample. V gene TRBV11-2 combines with J gene TRBJ2-1; no clear D. The V gene's germline CDR1 is SGHAT and CDR2 FQNNGV. V lost 5 bases, J lost 4 bases, and 9 bases lay in between. The length of the CDR3 is 13 residues. The DNA for the CDR3 is TGTGCCAGCAGCGTTCAAGAATACAATGAGCAGTTCTTC. It codes for CASSVQEYNEQFF.

The J gene is TRBJ2-1, the V gene TRBV6-5; 7 bases agree with TRBD2. Unmatched junction bases numbered 12, after V lost 6 bases and J lost 10 bases. Germline V gene lookup returns CDR1 MNHEY and CDR2 SVGAGI. This CDR3 is 14 amino acids long. The CDR3 nucleotides are TGTGCCAGCAGCTTCACCGGGACTACCGTAGAGCAGTTCTTC. This sequence encodes CASSFTGTTVEQFF.

The rearrangement joins TRBV21-1 to TRBJ2-4; TRBD2, the table's D call, lacks a check against the DNA. TRBV21-1 constitutes a pseudogene. This CDR3 comprises 21 residues. This CDR3 is CASSSPGTSGSAPGAKNIQYF. The CDR3 DNA reads TGTGCCAGCAGCTCCCCAGGGACTAGCGGGAGTGCGCCAGGTGCCAAAAACATTCAGTACTTC.

V is TRBV20-1 and J is TRBJ2-3; D perhaps matches TRBD2 (5 bases). Germline values: CDR1 DFQATT, CDR2 SNEGSKA (reference sequence). V was cut by 6 bases and J by 1 base, with 14 bases left in between. This CDR3 is 14 amino acids long. The CDR3 sequence: CSAPPLAGTDTQYF. CDR3 bases: TGCAGTGCCCCACCTCTAGCTGGCACAGATACGCAGTATTTT.

This chain uses TRBV7-9 with TRBJ1-4; 8 nucleotides match TRBD1. V trimming: 4 bases; J trimming: 7 bases; junction bases outside the gene matches: 8. The germline V gene encodes CDR1 SEHNR and CDR2 FQNEAQ (reference sequence). The CDR3 runs 15 residues. CDR3 DNA sequence: TGTGCCAGCAGCTACCAAGGGCAGGGGGCTGAAAAACTGTTTTTT. This codes for CASSYQGQGAEKLFF.

In this sample, this clonotype turned up once. The gene calls are TRBV7-8 and TRBJ2-1; D is possibly TRBD1 or TRBD2 (6 bases each). There are 15 residues in the CDR3. Trimming took 5 bases from V and 4 from J, leaving 15 bases between them. Germline values: CDR1 SGHVS, CDR2 FQNEAQ. CDR3 sequence reads: CASSAPQGRYNEQFF. The CDR3 nucleotides are TGTGCCAGCAGCGCACCCCAGGGGAGGTACAATGAGCAGTTCTTC.

The genes are TRBV5-6 and TRBJ1-5; perhaps TRBD1 as D (6 bases). Per germline, CDR1 SGHDT and CDR2 YYEEEE. V was pared by 2 bases and J by 5 bases, with 11 bases between. The CDR3 contains 14 residues. CDR3 in amino acids: CASSFGTPDQPQHF. CDR3 DNA sequence: TGTGCCAGCAGCTTCGGGACACCCGATCAGCCCCAGCATTTT.

This chain connects TRBV20-1 to TRBJ1-1, with D tentatively TRBD1 (6 bases). This CDR3 is built from 15 residues. V was clipped by 4 bases and J by 2 bases, with 17 bases between them. Germline assignment: CDR1 DFQATT and CDR2 SNEGSKA (reference sequence). The CDR3 nucleotides are TGCAGTGCTACCTCATGGGACAACTTAAACACTGAAGCTTTCTTT. It specifies CSATSWDNLNTEAFF.

The table lists this clonotype with a count of one. The chain couples TRBV10-3 to TRBJ2-1; 13 bases agree with TRBD2. Per the germline V gene, CDR1 is ENHRY and CDR2 is SYGVKD. The junction had 19 bases not matched to a gene; V was cut back by 4 bases and J by 10 bases. The CDR3 covers 19 residues. CDR3 sequence reads: CAISAPPWTSGREIVEQFF. CDR3 nucleotide sequence: TGTGCCATCAGTGCCCCACCGTGGACTAGCGGGAGAGAGATTGTGGAGCAGTTCTTC.

This chain joins TRBV5-4 and TRBJ2-7; 9 bases are a match to TRBD1. There are 15 residues in the CDR3. The germline V gene encodes CDR1 SGHNT and CDR2 YYREEE (reference sequence). Trimming took 4 bases from V and 7 from J; bases not matched to a gene: 12. The CDR3 DNA follows: TGTGCCAGCAGCGCTCGCGAACAGGGGGCGAGGGAGCAGTACTTC. Protein product: CASSAREQGAREQYF. Variable domain in full (rest from reference TRBV5-4 and TRBJ2-7): ETGVTQSPTHLIKTRGQQVTLRCSSQSGHNTVSWYQQALGQGPQFIFQYYREEENGRGNFPPRFSGLQFPNYSSELNVNALELDDSALYLCASSAREQGAREQYFGPGTRLTVT.

The J gene is TRBJ1-4, the V gene TRBV5-1; 9 nucleotides align to TRBD1. Germline CDR1 SGHRS, CDR2 YFSETQ. The V segment lost 3 bases and the J segment 7 bases; nucleotides outside the gene matches: 4. The CDR3 has 14 amino acids. CDR3 region: CASSWTGEGEKLFF. For the CDR3, the DNA is TGCGCCAGCAGCTGGACAGGGGAGGGTGAAAAACTGTTTTTT.

The chain has TRBV5-1 and TRBJ1-2, with unresolved D. This CDR3 region has 13 residues. V lost 2 bases to trimming and J lost 3 bases, with 8 bases between them. Germline V CDR1 and CDR2: SGHRS, YFSETQ. The DNA of the CDR3 is TGCGCCAGCAGCTTTAAGGGATACTATGGCTACACCTTC. It translates to CASSFKGYYGYTF. The variable domain in full, completed from reference TRBV5-1 and TRBJ1-2, reads KAGVTQTPRYLIKTRGQQVTLSCSPISGHRSVSWYQQTPGQGLQFLFEYFSETQRNKGNFPGRFSGRQFSNSRSEMNVSTLELGDSALYLCASSFKGYYGYTFGSGTRLTVV.

This sequence joins TRBV29-1 and TRBJ2-7; D is unresolved. Germline loops: CDR1 SQVTM, CDR2 ANQGSEA. Trimming removed 5 bases at V and 2 bases at J, with 10 bases between. CDR3 size: 12 residues. The CDR3 is CSVQLSAYEQYF. In nucleotides, the CDR3 is TGCAGCGTTCAATTGTCTGCCTACGAGCAGTACTTC.